These 20 T cell receptor beta chains were all obtained from the same sample, sequenced in a study of cytomegalovirus exposure and HLA in healthy donors. PCR was performed using 60 Vbeta and 13 Jbeta primers. Repertoires were generated with immunoSEQ multiplex PCR, while TCRdb's copy carries only in-frame clones and drops some. The repertoire holds about 130,000 clones, with approximately 82% as singletons. Sequences were obtained from PBMCs. The receptors shown here come from a woman between 18 and 30 years old in good health and CMV-seropositive.

This chain links TRBV25-1 with TRBJ1-6; maybe TRBD1 (5 bases). V lost 1 base to trimming and J lost 8 bases, with 12 bases between them. The CDR3 covers 15 residues. Germline CDR1 reads MGHDK; CDR2 reads SYGVNS. CDR3 DNA: TGTGCCAGCAGTGAATTACTGGGGCTAGATTCACCCCTCCACTTT. Translating it yields CASSELLGLDSPLHF. Full variable domain (missing parts from reference TRBV25-1 and TRBJ1-6): EADIYQTPRYLVIGTGKKITLECSQTMGHDKMYWYQQDPGMELHLIHYSYGVNSTEKGDLSSESTVSRIRTEHFPLTLESARPSHTSQYLCASSELLGLDSPLHFGNGTRLTVT.

V is TRBV6-5 and J is TRBJ2-7, with 8 positions matching TRBD1. J was trimmed by 5 bases and V by 6 bases; bases with no gene match: 6. Germline V gene sequence: CDR1 MNHEY, CDR2 SVGAGI. There are 13 residues in the CDR3. This CDR3 is CASSRTGIDEQYF. The DNA of the CDR3 is TGTGCCAGCAGCCGGACAGGGATTGACGAGCAGTACTTC.

This clone showed up just a few times. The V gene is TRBV10-1, the J gene TRBJ2-5; D ambiguous. Germline loops: CDR1 WNHNN, CDR2 SYGVQD (reference sequence). CDR3 length equals 11 residues. V was clipped by 7 bases and J by 0 bases, with 3 bases between them. The chain's CDR3 is CASIYQETQYF. The DNA for the CDR3 is TGCGCCAGCATCTACCAAGAGACCCAGTACTTC.

This rearrangement joins TRBV7-2 to TRBJ2-7; D is unclear. This CDR3 is built from 14 residues. Per germline, CDR1 SGHTA and CDR2 FQGNSA. The ends were cut back, 8 bases at V and 0 bases at J, with 14 bases in the middle. The CDR3 reads CASLRLFPSYEQYF. DNA for the CDR3: TGTGCCAGCCTCAGACTTTTCCCCTCCTACGAGCAGTACTTC.

The rearrangement joins TRBV6-1 to TRBJ1-6; tentative D call: TRBD1 (5 bases). V dropped 2 bases and J dropped 0 bases, with 20 bases sitting between them. Germline values: CDR1 MNHNS, CDR2 SASEGT. This CDR3 region has 20 residues. The CDR3 reads CASSEQGTPRHSSYNSPLHF. The CDR3 DNA sequence: TGTGCCAGCAGTGAACAGGGAACGCCTCGCCACAGCTCCTATAATTCACCCCTCCACTTT.

The J gene is TRBJ1-1, the V gene TRBV5-4; D remains ambiguous. The CDR3 is 15 residues long. Trimming shortened V by 0 bases and J by 7 bases, and 16 bases separated the two germline ends. Germline assignment: CDR1 SGHNT and CDR2 YYREEE (reference sequence). The CDR3 nucleotides read TGTGCCAGCAGCTTGGCCAGCAAGGAGGGAGATGAAGCTTTCTTT. Translation gives CASSLASKEGDEAFF.

The J gene is TRBJ2-7, the V gene TRBV7-6; a possible D gene is TRBD1 (6 bases). Germline CDR1 and CDR2: SGHVS and FNYEAQ. The CDR3 has 13 amino acids. V was cut by 5 bases and J by 3 bases, with 11 bases left in between. CDR3 sequence (DNA): TGTGCCAGCAGCCTCGGACAGCTCTACGAGCAGTACTTC. The encoded protein is CASSLGQLYEQYF. Supplemented by reference TRBV7-6 and TRBJ2-7, the full variable domain reads GAGVSQSPRYKVTKRGQDVALRCDPISGHVSLYWYRQALGQGPEFLTYFNYEAQQDKSGLPNDRFSAERPEGSISTLTIQRTEQRDSAMYRCASSLGQLYEQYFGPGTRLTVT.

In DNA, the CDR3 is TGTGCCAGCACTCTAACAGGGGCTAGCACAGATACGCAGTATTTT. Translated, it gives CASTLTGASTDTQYF. This chain joins TRBV5-4 and TRBJ2-3, with 7 bases aligning to TRBD1. The V segment lost 6 bases and the J segment 0 bases; nucleotides outside the gene matches: 7. Looked up from germline, CDR1 is SGHNT and CDR2 is YYREEE (reference sequence). This CDR3 contains 15 residues. Supplemented by reference TRBV5-4 and TRBJ2-3, the full variable domain reads ETGVTQSPTHLIKTRGQQVTLRCSSQSGHNTVSWYQQALGQGPQFIFQYYREEENGRGNFPPRFSGLQFPNYSSELNVNALELDDSALYLCASTLTGASTDTQYFGPGTRLTVL.

The CDR3 nucleotides read TGTGCCAGCAGCTTAGCATTGGACCCTCGGGGTGAGCAGTTCTTC. It encodes CASSLALDPRGEQFF. The chain links TRBV11-2 to TRBJ2-1; D perhaps matches TRBD2 (5 bases). From germline, CDR1 is SGHAT and CDR2 FQNNGV. CDR3 size: 15 residues. V was cut by 1 base and J by 9 bases, with 16 bases left in between.

The chain links TRBV27 to TRBJ2-7, with D possibly TRBD1 on 7 matching bases. Germline CDR1 reads MNHEY; CDR2 reads SMNVEV (reference sequence). V was shortened by 2 bases and J by 7 bases, with 15 bases between the two germline ends. The CDR3 is made up of 14 amino acids. This CDR3 is CASSLQGGYREQYF. The CDR3 bases are TGTGCCAGCAGTTTACAGGGGGGATACCGGGAGCAGTACTTC.

The V and J genes are TRBV2 and TRBJ2-3, with D maybe TRBD1 (5 bases). CDR1 SNHLY and CDR2 FYNNEI come from the germline V gene. This CDR3 region has 14 residues. V lost 6 bases, J lost 3 bases, and 13 bases lay in between. The CDR3 DNA reads TGTGCCAGCAGATCCAACCAGGGAACAGATACGCAGTATTTT. Translation gives CASRSNQGTDTQYF.

This chain joins TRBV5-1 and TRBJ1-6, with 7 nucleotides matching TRBD1. Germline V CDR1 and CDR2: SGHRS, YFSETQ. The CDR3 is made up of 14 amino acids. V lost 2 bases and J lost 8; bases outside the gene matches: 4. The CDR3 spells CASSFDREDSPLHF. The CDR3 bases are TGCGCCAGCAGCTTTGACAGGGAGGATTCACCCCTCCACTTT.

This clone was observed once. The chain recombines TRBV2 with TRBJ1-2; D is perhaps TRBD1 (5 bases). Trimming stripped 2 bases from V and 7 bases from J, with 17 bases between. The germline CDR1 and CDR2 sequences are SNHLY and FYNNEI. The CDR3 consists of 15 residues. The CDR3 bases are TGTGCCAGCAGTGAATTTGACAGCGCCTTGGGTGGCTACACCTTC. Its protein is CASSEFDSALGGYTF.

The gene calls are TRBV12-5 and TRBJ2-7, with 9 positions matching TRBD1. The CDR3 totals 14 residues. Germline V gives CDR1 LGHNT, CDR2 FRNRAP. Trimming at V came to 5 bases and at J to 3 bases, leaving 5 bases not matched to a gene. The CDR3 DNA sequence: TGTGCTAGTGGTCCGGACAGGGGCCGCTACGAGCAGTACTTC. Protein product: CASGPDRGRYEQYF.

This rearrangement joins TRBV29-1 to TRBJ2-6, with D possibly matching TRBD2 (6 bases). CDR1 is SQVTM and CDR2 is ANQGSEA in the germline V gene. The germline V and J ends were trimmed by 6 bases and 12 bases, with 15 bases remaining between them. The CDR3 spans 12 residues. CDR3 in amino acids: CSVTGVPPVLTF. Written as DNA, the CDR3 is TGCAGCGTAACGGGGGTCCCCCCCGTCCTGACTTTC.

V usage is TRBV11-1 and J usage is TRBJ2-7; 9 nucleotides match TRBD1. V was clipped by 1 base and J by 2 bases; unmatched bases: 3. The CDR3 is 15 amino acids. From germline, CDR1 is SGHAT and CDR2 FQDESV (reference sequence). Here the CDR3 reads CASSLGTGGTYEQYF. CDR3 coding DNA: TGTGCCAGCAGCTTAGGTACAGGGGGCACCTACGAGCAGTACTTC.

The V and J genes are TRBV27 and TRBJ2-2, with a possible D match to TRBD1 (6 bases). This CDR3 region has 15 residues. Deletions cut 2 bases from V and 4 bases from J, with 11 bases between. Germline assignment: CDR1 MNHEY and CDR2 SMNVEV (reference sequence). The CDR3 DNA is TGTGCCAGCAGTTTAACGCAGGACAGCACCGGGGAGCTGTTTTTT. It encodes CASSLTQDSTGELFF.

This chain joins TRBV27 and TRBJ1-1; possible D gene TRBD1, 5 bases. V gave up 3 bases and J gave up 0 bases, with 17 bases separating them. This CDR3 spans 17 amino acids. Germline V gene sequence: CDR1 MNHEY, CDR2 SMNVEV (reference sequence). The CDR3 protein is CASSLMTADFVNTEAFF. The CDR3 DNA is TGTGCCAGCAGTTTGATGACAGCCGATTTCGTGAACACTGAAGCTTTCTTT.

The V call is TRBV28, the J call TRBJ1-2; D gene unclear. CDR3 length: 13 amino acids. The V end lost 5 bases, the J end lost 7 bases, and 14 bases lay between the germline ends. CDR1 is MDHEN, CDR2 SYDVKM, per germline. The CDR3 nucleotides are TGTGCCAGCAGTCCCCCGTGGGAGTCTGGCTACACCTTC. Protein: CASSPPWESGYTF.

The J gene is TRBJ1-2, the V gene TRBV6-4; 8 bases match TRBD1. The CDR3 consists of 17 residues. Germline CDR1 reads MRHNA; CDR2 reads SNTAGT. V shed 0 bases, J shed 5 bases, and the junction held 11 bases outside the gene matches. The CDR3 DNA reads as TGTGCCAGCAGTGACTCTCCCGGGACAGGTCCTTATTATGGCTACACCTTC. This encodes CASSDSPGTGPYYGYTF.